Listed below are T cell receptor beta chains from one sample, sequenced in a study of regulatory T cells in long-lasting Graves disease. A single record per CDR3 protein comes from TCRdb applying MiXCR to the multiplex PCR reads. The data hold around 330,000 distinct CDR3 sequences, with 15% to 20% observed a single time. The sequencing used peripheral blood mononuclear cells (PBMCs), collected at new diagnosis, from a patient treated with antithyroid drugs. The origin of the receptors is a female donor with Graves disease. Both conserved end residues are part of each CDR3. The D gene is left open where the match is weak. Clone size, where shown, is once, few, many, or a class for clones that have expanded.

D: .; V: TRBV19; size: .; J: TRBJ1-2; DNA: TGTGCCAGTAGTATTTTTGGGGGATACTATGGCTACACCTTC; CDR3: CASSIFGGYYGYTF
D: .; V: TRBV7-9; size: .; J: TRBJ2-7; DNA: TGTGCCAGCAGCCCACGGGGCATTTCTACGGGTGAGCAGTACTTC; CDR3: CASSPRGISTGEQYF
D: .; V: TRBV6-5; size: many; J: TRBJ1-1; DNA: TGTGCCAGCAGTTATTCGGACACTGAAGCTTTCTTT; CDR3: CASSYSDTEAFF
D: TRBD1; V: TRBV20-1; size: .; J: TRBJ2-3; DNA: TGCAGTGCTTGGGGGACAGCGAGCACAGATACGCAGTATTTT; CDR3: CSAWGTASTDTQYF
D: TRBD1; V: TRBV5-1; size: .; J: TRBJ2-2; DNA: TGCGCCAGCAGGCAGGGGGCAGAGACCGGGGAGCTGTTTTTT; CDR3: CASRQGAETGELFF
D: .; V: TRBV7-4; size: many; J: TRBJ2-5; DNA: TGTGCCAGCAGCTTACCTAGAGGGGGGTACCAAGAGACCCAGTACTTC; CDR3: CASSLPRGGYQETQYF
D: TRBD2; V: TRBV2; size: .; J: TRBJ2-7; DNA: TGTGCCAGCAGTGAAAGGGCTAGCGGGCTCAACTACGAGCAGTACTTC; CDR3: CASSERASGLNYEQYF
D: .; V: TRBV19; size: many; J: TRBJ1-3; DNA: TGTGCCAGTAGCGAAGTAAACACCATATATTTT; CDR3: CASSEVNTIYF
D: TRBD2; V: TRBV20-1; size: many; J: TRBJ2-1; DNA: TGCAGTGCTAGAGATGGCAGCGGGACTCCGAACAATGAGCAGTTCTTC; CDR3: CSARDGSGTPNNEQFF
D: TRBD2; V: TRBV7-8; size: many; J: TRBJ2-3; DNA: TGTGCCAGCAGCTCCTATAGAACTAGCGCCAACGGGACAGATACGCAGTATTTT; CDR3: CASSSYRTSANGTDTQYF
D: .; V: TRBV5-1; size: many; J: TRBJ2-7; DNA: TGCGCCAGCAGCGAGGGACTTAGCGGCAACGAGCAGTACTTC; CDR3: CASSEGLSGNEQYF
D: .; V: TRBV28; size: .; J: TRBJ2-7; DNA: TGTGCCAGCAGGACGGATCTTATCTCCTACGAGCAGTACTTC; CDR3: CASRTDLISYEQYF
D: TRBD2; V: TRBV27; size: many; J: TRBJ2-2; DNA: TGTGCCAGCAGCGAACTAGCGGGAGTGGGAACCGGGGAGCTGTTTTTT; CDR3: CASSELAGVGTGELFF
D: .; V: TRBV10-3; size: many; J: TRBJ1-2; DNA: TGTGCCATCAGCCTTCCGGAGGACAGTTTTTATGGCTACACCTTC; CDR3: CAISLPEDSFYGYTF
D: .; V: TRBV27; size: few; J: TRBJ2-3; DNA: TGTGCCAGCAGCCGGACTGACACAGATACGCAGTATTTT; CDR3: CASSRTDTDTQYF
D: TRBD1; V: TRBV28; size: many; J: TRBJ2-5; DNA: TGTGCCAGCTCGAATGACAGGGCAGAGACCCAGTACTTC; CDR3: CASSNDRAETQYF
D: .; V: TRBV5-1; size: .; J: TRBJ2-7; DNA: TGCGCCAGCAGCTTGTCGGGACCCCTCGACGAGCAGTACTTC; CDR3: CASSLSGPLDEQYF
D: .; V: TRBV11-2; size: many; J: TRBJ2-3; DNA: TGTGCCAGCAGCTTAGACTCACGACCGACAGATACGCAGTATTTT; CDR3: CASSLDSRPTDTQYF
D: .; V: TRBV2; size: few; J: TRBJ2-2; DNA: TGTGCCAGCCGACAGGGGAGGGATGACGGGGAGCTGTTTTTT; CDR3: CASRQGRDDGELFF
D: TRBD2; V: TRBV20-1; size: .; J: TRBJ2-3; DNA: TGCAGTGCCCTAGAGGGACTAGCGGGAATAGATACGCAGTATTTT; CDR3: CSALEGLAGIDTQYF
D: TRBD1; V: TRBV28; size: many; J: TRBJ2-7; DNA: TGTGCCAGCAGTTTCAGTGACAGGGCGCCCCTCTACGAGCAGTACTTC; CDR3: CASSFSDRAPLYEQYF
D: .; V: TRBV7-9; size: many; J: TRBJ2-1; DNA: TGTGCCAGCAGCTTAGGGGGCCAAGGTGAGCAGTTCTTC; CDR3: CASSLGGQGEQFF
D: .; V: TRBV5-1; size: many; J: TRBJ1-2; DNA: TGCGCCAGCAGCTTGGCAGGGATTGGCTATGGCTACACCTTC; CDR3: CASSLAGIGYGYTF
D: TRBD2; V: TRBV24-1; size: many; J: TRBJ2-2; DNA: TGTGCCACCAGTGATTTGTCGGGCCTAGCGGGAGGAGGTACCGGGGAGCTGTTTTTT; CDR3: CATSDLSGLAGGGTGELFF
D: TRBD2; V: TRBV24-1; size: many; J: TRBJ2-3; DNA: TGTGCCACCAGTGATCTGACTAGCGGGGGCACAGATACGCAGTATTTT; CDR3: CATSDLTSGGTDTQYF
D: .; V: TRBV5-1; size: many; J: TRBJ2-7; DNA: TGCGCCAGCAGCTTGGGTAGGTCTAGCGACTACGAGCAGTACTTC; CDR3: CASSLGRSSDYEQYF
D: .; V: TRBV29-1; size: many; J: TRBJ2-1; DNA: TGCAGCGTTGAAGGGGAGGCGGGACTCTCCTACAATGAGCAGTTCTTC; CDR3: CSVEGEAGLSYNEQFF
D: .; V: TRBV19; size: many; J: TRBJ2-3; DNA: TGTGCCAGTAGCGTAGGCCCTGAGGTCGCAGATACGCAGTATTTT; CDR3: CASSVGPEVADTQYF
D: TRBD2; V: TRBV11-2; size: many; J: TRBJ2-1; DNA: TGTGCCAGCAGCTTAGTTCTGACTAGCTGGGGGAATGAGCAGTTCTTC; CDR3: CASSLVLTSWGNEQFF
D: .; V: TRBV10-3; size: many; J: TRBJ2-2; DNA: TGTGCCATCAGTGATCCGGGATACACCGGGGAGCTGTTTTTT; CDR3: CAISDPGYTGELFF
D: TRBD2; V: TRBV27; size: many; J: TRBJ2-3; DNA: TGTGCCAGCAGTCCCTATAGCGGGCGTAGGGATACGCAGTATTTT; CDR3: CASSPYSGRRDTQYF
D: TRBD1; V: TRBV20-1; size: many; J: TRBJ1-2; DNA: TGCAGTGCTAGAGATCAGGGGGCCGGCATGAGCTACACCTTC; CDR3: CSARDQGAGMSYTF
D: .; V: TRBV12-3/TRBV12-4; size: .; J: TRBJ2-5; DNA: TGTGCCAGCAGCAGGAAGTCACAAGAGACCCAGTACTTC; CDR3: CASSRKSQETQYF
D: TRBD2; V: TRBV14; size: once; J: TRBJ2-7; DNA: TGTGCCAGCAGCGAGGGACTATCTAGGGAGCAGTACTTC; CDR3: CASSEGLSREQYF
D: TRBD1; V: TRBV6-1; size: many; J: TRBJ2-5; DNA: TGTGCCAGCAGTGGTTTTACAGGGGGCCGGCTGAAGACCCAGTACTTC; CDR3: CASSGFTGGRLKTQYF
D: TRBD1; V: TRBV28; size: many; J: TRBJ1-5; DNA: TGTGCCAGCTCCGGGACAGGTTATAATCAGCCCCAGCATTTT; CDR3: CASSGTGYNQPQHF
D: .; V: TRBV10-3; size: .; J: TRBJ2-7; DNA: TGTGCCATCAGCGAAGACAGGCAAGACGAGCAGTACTTC; CDR3: CAISEDRQDEQYF
D: .; V: TRBV5-6; size: .; J: TRBJ2-1; DNA: TGTGCCAGCAGTATCGACGGGAACAATGAGCAGTTCTTC; CDR3: CASSIDGNNEQFF
D: .; V: TRBV30; size: many; J: TRBJ2-6; DNA: TGTGCCTGGAACCTGACAGCCTCTGGGGCCAACGTCCTGACTTTC; CDR3: CAWNLTASGANVLTF
D: .; V: TRBV12-3/TRBV12-4; size: many; J: TRBJ2-1; DNA: TGTGCCAGCAGTTTAGGGGATATCGCCTACAATGAGCAGTTCTTC; CDR3: CASSLGDIAYNEQFF
D: TRBD1; V: TRBV2; size: many; J: TRBJ1-6; DNA: TGTGCCAGCAGTACGGGACAGGATAATTCACCCCTCCACTTT; CDR3: CASSTGQDNSPLHF
D: .; V: TRBV7-9; size: many; J: TRBJ2-2; DNA: TGTGCCAGCAGCCAATTGGAGGGAGTGGAGCTGTTTTTT; CDR3: CASSQLEGVELFF
D: .; V: TRBV29-1; size: many; J: TRBJ2-5; DNA: TGCAGCGTTGAGAGGGATCCGGCTGAGACCCAGTACTTC; CDR3: CSVERDPAETQYF
D: .; V: TRBV12-3/TRBV12-4; size: many; J: TRBJ1-1; DNA: TGTGCCAGCAGTTTAGTCTGGGGACACTCAACTTTCTTT; CDR3: CASSLVWGHSTFF
D: .; V: TRBV3-1; size: few; J: TRBJ2-7; DNA: TGTGCCAGCAGCCAGTCGGTCGCGGGCGAGCAGTACTTC; CDR3: CASSQSVAGEQYF